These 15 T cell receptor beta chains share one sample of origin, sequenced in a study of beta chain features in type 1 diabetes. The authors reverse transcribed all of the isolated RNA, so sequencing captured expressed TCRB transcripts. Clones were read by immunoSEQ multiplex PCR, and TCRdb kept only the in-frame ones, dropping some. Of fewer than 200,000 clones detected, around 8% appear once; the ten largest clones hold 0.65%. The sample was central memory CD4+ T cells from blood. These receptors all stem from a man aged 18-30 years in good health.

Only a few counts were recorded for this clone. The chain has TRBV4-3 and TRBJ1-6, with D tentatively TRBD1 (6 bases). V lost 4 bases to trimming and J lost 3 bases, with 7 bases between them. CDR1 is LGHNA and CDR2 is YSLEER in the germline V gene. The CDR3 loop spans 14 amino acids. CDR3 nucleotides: TGCGCCAGCAGCCTAGGGGGCTATAATTCACCCCTCCACTTT. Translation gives CASSLGGYNSPLHF.

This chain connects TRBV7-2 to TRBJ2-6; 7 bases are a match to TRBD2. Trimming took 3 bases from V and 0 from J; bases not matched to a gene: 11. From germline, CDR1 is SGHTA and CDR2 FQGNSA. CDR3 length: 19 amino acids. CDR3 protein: CASSFTGLADFSGANVLTF. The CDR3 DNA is TGTGCCAGCAGCTTCACCGGCCTAGCGGACTTCTCTGGGGCCAACGTCCTGACTTTC.

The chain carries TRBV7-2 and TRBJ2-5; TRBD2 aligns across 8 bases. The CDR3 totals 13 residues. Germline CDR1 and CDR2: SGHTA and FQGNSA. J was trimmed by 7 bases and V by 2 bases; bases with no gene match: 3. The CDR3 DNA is TGTGCCAGCAGCTTAACCAGCGGGAGGACCCAGTACTTC. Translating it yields CASSLTSGRTQYF.

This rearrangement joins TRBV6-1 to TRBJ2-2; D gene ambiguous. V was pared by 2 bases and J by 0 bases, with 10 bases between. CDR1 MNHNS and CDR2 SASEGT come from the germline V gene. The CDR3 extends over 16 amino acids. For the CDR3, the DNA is TGTGCCAGCAGTGAACAGCCAGCGACGAACACCGGGGAGCTGTTTTTT. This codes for CASSEQPATNTGELFF.

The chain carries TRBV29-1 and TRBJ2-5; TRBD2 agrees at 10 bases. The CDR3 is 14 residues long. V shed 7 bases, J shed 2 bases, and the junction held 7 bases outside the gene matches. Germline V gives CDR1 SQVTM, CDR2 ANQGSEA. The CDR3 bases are TGCAGCGCACCGGCACTAGCGGGACAAGAGACCCAGTACTTC. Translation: CSAPALAGQETQYF.

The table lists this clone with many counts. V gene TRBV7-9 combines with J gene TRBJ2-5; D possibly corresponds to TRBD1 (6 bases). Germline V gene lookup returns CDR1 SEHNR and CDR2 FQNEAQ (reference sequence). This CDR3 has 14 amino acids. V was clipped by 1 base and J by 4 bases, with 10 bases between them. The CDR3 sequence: CASSLVPGAETQYF. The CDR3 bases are TGTGCCAGCAGCTTAGTACCAGGGGCAGAGACCCAGTACTTC. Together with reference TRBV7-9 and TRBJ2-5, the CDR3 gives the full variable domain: DTGVSQNPRHKITKRGQNVTFRCDPISEHNRLYWYRQTLGQGPEFLTYFQNEAQLEKSRLLSDRFSAERPKGSFSTLEIQRTEQGDSAMYLCASSLVPGAETQYFGPGTRLLVL.

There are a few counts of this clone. In DNA, the CDR3 is TGTGCCAGCAGTAGACTATCCCCCTACGAGCAGTACTTC. Its translation: CASSRLSPYEQYF. The chain combines TRBV28 with TRBJ2-7; D is perhaps TRBD2 (5 bases). The CDR3 loop spans 13 amino acids. Trimming took 5 bases from V and 2 from J, leaving 10 bases between them. Germline V gene lookup returns CDR1 MDHEN and CDR2 SYDVKM.

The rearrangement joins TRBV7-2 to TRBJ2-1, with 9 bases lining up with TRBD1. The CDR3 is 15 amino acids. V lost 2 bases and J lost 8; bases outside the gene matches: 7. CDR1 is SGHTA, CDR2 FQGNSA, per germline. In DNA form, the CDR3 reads TGTGCCAGCAGCTTAATGGGACAGGGCTCCGATGAGCAGTTCTTC. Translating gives CASSLMGQGSDEQFF.

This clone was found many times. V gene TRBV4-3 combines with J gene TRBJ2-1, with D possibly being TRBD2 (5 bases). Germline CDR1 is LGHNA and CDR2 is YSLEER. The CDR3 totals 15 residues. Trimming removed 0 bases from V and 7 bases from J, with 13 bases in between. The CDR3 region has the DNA TGCGCCAGCAGCCAAGACTGGCTAGCCTCGAATGAGCAGTTCTTC. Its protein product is CASSQDWLASNEQFF.

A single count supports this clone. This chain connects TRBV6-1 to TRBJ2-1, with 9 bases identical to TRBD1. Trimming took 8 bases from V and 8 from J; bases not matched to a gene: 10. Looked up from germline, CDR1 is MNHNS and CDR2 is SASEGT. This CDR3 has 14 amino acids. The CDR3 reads CASSSGTGYHEQFF. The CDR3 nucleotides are TGTGCCAGCTCGTCCGGGACAGGGTACCATGAGCAGTTCTTC.

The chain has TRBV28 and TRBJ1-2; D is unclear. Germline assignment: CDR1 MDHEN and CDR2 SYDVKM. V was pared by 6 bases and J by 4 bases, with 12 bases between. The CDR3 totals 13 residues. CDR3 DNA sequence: TGTGCCAGCAGCCCTGCAGTCTCCTATGGCTACACCTTC. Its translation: CASSPAVSYGYTF.

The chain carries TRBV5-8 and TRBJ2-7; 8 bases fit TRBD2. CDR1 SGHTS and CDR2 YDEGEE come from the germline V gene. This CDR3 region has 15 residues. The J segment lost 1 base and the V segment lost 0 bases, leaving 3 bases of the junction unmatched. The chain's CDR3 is CASSLGLALSYEQYF. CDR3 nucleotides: TGTGCCAGCAGCTTGGGACTAGCGCTTTCCTACGAGCAGTACTTC.

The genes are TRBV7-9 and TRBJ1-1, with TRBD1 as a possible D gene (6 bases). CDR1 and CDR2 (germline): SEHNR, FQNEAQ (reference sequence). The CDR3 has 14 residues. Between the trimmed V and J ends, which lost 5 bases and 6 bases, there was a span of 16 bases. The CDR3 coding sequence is TGTGCCAGCAGCACAGGACAGATAACCTCTGAAGCTTTCTTT. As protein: CASSTGQITSEAFF.

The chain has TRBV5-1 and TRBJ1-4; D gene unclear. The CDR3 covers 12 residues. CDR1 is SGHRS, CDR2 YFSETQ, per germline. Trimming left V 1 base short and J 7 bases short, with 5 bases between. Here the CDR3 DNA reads TGCGCCAGCAGCTTGCCGGGTGAAAAACTGTTTTTT. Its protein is CASSLPGEKLFF.

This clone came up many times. As DNA, the CDR3 is TGTGCCAGCAGCTTGCCCCCGGGGGAGACCCAGTACTTC. This gives the protein CASSLPPGETQYF. This chain uses TRBV7-2 with TRBJ2-5; D might be TRBD2 (5 bases). CDR3 size: 13 residues. V lost 3 bases, J lost 5 bases, and 10 bases lay in between. Germline CDR1 and CDR2: SGHTA and FQGNSA.